The present TCR beta chain was sequenced within a study of shared clonotypes between healthy human individuals. Study context: Contributing individuals were two females and three males aged 18 to 49.

V trimming: 5 bases; J trimming: 3 bases; junction bases outside the gene matches: 5. CDR3 length: 14 residues. From germline, CDR1 is MNHEY and CDR2 SMNVEV (reference sequence). Each subset's genomic DNA was shared equally among a number of immunoSEQ plates. Profiling relied on immunoSEQ multiplex PCR, and the TCRdb table lists in-frame clones only, not all of them. The profile shows under 600,000 clones, 95% to 98% of them singletons. Naive CD8 cells comprised CD45RO-negative, CCR7-positively selected cells, excluding terminally differentiated effector memory CD45RA+ cells. The receptor's source is a man aged 25-45 years in good health. The V and J genes are TRBV27 and TRBJ2-7; 9 bases map to TRBD1. The sample consisted of naive CD8+ T cells sorted from blood. CDR3 nucleotides: TGTGCCAGCAGTAGACAGGGGGTTTACTACGAGCAGTACTTC. This translates into CASSRQGVYYEQYF.